This entry lists 25 T cell receptor beta chains sequenced from one sample in a study of T cell changes during pregnancy in multiple sclerosis. Some clones are missing from TCRdb's copy, which holds only in-frame ones; the method was immunoSEQ multiplex PCR. The data show over 55,000 clones, over 80% seen once. The sequencing used peripheral blood, collected in the first trimester of pregnancy. These receptors were collected from a female donor with multiple sclerosis, enrolled in a pregnancy study.

V is TRBV4-3 and J is TRBJ2-2; weak D call: TRBD1 (5 bases). CDR3 length: 16 amino acids. With 5 bases removed from V and 3 bases from J, the gap between germline ends came to 16 bases. Germline lookup yields CDR1 LGHNA and CDR2 YSLEER. The CDR3, as DNA: TGCGCCAGCAGCTCTCACGCAGGGCCTGACACCGGGGAGCTGTTTTTT. As protein: CASSSHAGPDTGELFF.

The chain links TRBV4-1 to TRBJ2-1; 10 nucleotides align to TRBD2. The CDR3 totals 17 residues. V was pared by 0 bases and J by 4 bases, with 6 bases of the junction left unmatched. From germline, CDR1 is MGHRA and CDR2 YSYEKL. The chain's CDR3 is CASSQDFKREGYNEQFF. In DNA form, the CDR3 reads TGCGCCAGCAGCCAAGATTTCAAGCGGGAGGGTTACAATGAGCAGTTCTTC.

The rearrangement links TRBV18 to TRBJ1-5; 7 nucleotides align to TRBD1. J was trimmed by 3 bases and V by 6 bases; bases with no gene match: 8. Germline V gives CDR1 KGHSH, CDR2 LQKENI. CDR3 size: 15 residues. The CDR3 DNA follows: TGTGCCAGCTCGGTACAACAGGGGAACAATCAGCCCCAGCATTTT. It is translated as CASSVQQGNNQPQHF.

The chain carries TRBV9 and TRBJ2-5; 9 bases align to TRBD2. Germline loops: CDR1 SGDLS, CDR2 YYNGEE. The CDR3 length is 16 residues. Trimming at V came to 3 bases and at J to 2 bases, leaving 8 bases not matched to a gene. CDR3 residues: CASSATGLATQETQYF. The CDR3 DNA follows: TGTGCCAGCAGCGCCACCGGACTAGCGACACAAGAGACCCAGTACTTC.

The V and J genes are TRBV5-4 and TRBJ2-1; D might be TRBD2 (6 bases). CDR3 length: 15 residues. The germline V gene has CDR1 SGHNT and CDR2 YYREEE (reference sequence). Trimming left V 4 bases short and J 3 bases short, with 14 bases between. The CDR3 DNA sequence: TGTGCCAGCAGCCAGGGACTTCAAATCTACAATGAGCAGTTCTTC. Residues: CASSQGLQIYNEQFF.

This sequence joins TRBV6-1 and TRBJ1-5, with 8 bases that match TRBD1. CDR3 length equals 19 residues. Germline CDR1 is MNHNS and CDR2 is SASEGT. The V gene end was trimmed by 2 bases and the J gene end by 8 bases; junction bases not matched to a gene: 20. The CDR3 loop is CASSEKGQARATSIEPQHF. CDR3 bases: TGTGCCAGCAGTGAAAAGGGACAGGCACGGGCCACAAGCATTGAGCCCCAGCATTTT.

The chain carries TRBV11-3 and TRBJ2-7; D call uncertain. Trimming took off 6 bases at V and 5 bases at J, with 11 bases between the two ends. In germline, CDR1 is SGHNT, CDR2 YENEEA. The CDR3 consists of 12 residues. CDR3 in DNA: TGTGCCAGCAGTCACCTTAGTGACGAGCAGTACTTC. This gives the protein CASSHLSDEQYF.

The chain links TRBV18 to TRBJ2-3, with TRBD2 matching over 8 bases. The trim removed 3 bases at V and 2 bases at J, leaving 4 bases unmatched. This CDR3 is 15 amino acids long. Germline CDR1 KGHSH, CDR2 LQKENI. The CDR3 DNA reads TGTGCCAGCTCACCCGGGGGGGGGCTCACAGATACGCAGTATTTT. This gives the protein CASSPGGGLTDTQYF. Using reference TRBV18 and TRBJ2-3 for the parts outside the CDR3, the full variable domain is NAGVMQNPRHLVRRRGQEARLRCSPMKGHSHVYWYRQLPEEGLKFMVYLQKENIIDESGMPKERFSAEFPKEGPSILRIQQVVRGDSAAYFCASSPGGGLTDTQYFGPGTRLTVL.

This clone has a single count. The V and J genes are TRBV7-9 and TRBJ2-7, with 7 bases identical to TRBD2. The V gene's germline CDR1 is SEHNR and CDR2 FQNEAQ (reference sequence). The J segment lost 7 bases and the V segment lost 6 bases, leaving 9 bases of the junction unmatched. The CDR3 is 13 residues long. The CDR3 loop reads CASRASGGLEQYF. The CDR3 DNA is TGTGCCAGCAGGGCTAGCGGAGGCCTGGAGCAGTACTTC.

This clone showed up just a few times. CDR3 region: CASSLNSGSTDTQYF. Written as DNA, the CDR3 is TGTGCCAGCAGCTTAAATAGCGGGAGCACAGATACGCAGTATTTT. V gene TRBV7-9 combines with J gene TRBJ2-3; the match to TRBD2 covers 7 bases. Trimming took 2 bases from V and 0 from J; bases not matched to a gene: 2. CDR1 and CDR2 from the germline V gene are SEHNR and FQNEAQ (reference sequence). The CDR3 totals 15 residues. The full variable domain, completed using reference TRBV7-9 and TRBJ2-3, is DTGVSQNPRHKITKRGQNVTFRCDPISEHNRLYWYRQTLGQGPEFLTYFQNEAQLEKSRLLSDRFSAERPKGSFSTLEIQRTEQGDSAMYLCASSLNSGSTDTQYFGPGTRLTVL.

This rearrangement joins TRBV5-4 to TRBJ2-5; possibly TRBD2 for D (6 bases). Germline assignment: CDR1 SGHNT and CDR2 YYREEE (reference sequence). The germline V and J ends were trimmed by 4 bases and 7 bases, with 20 bases remaining between them. This CDR3 is 15 amino acids long. CDR3 sequence: CASSPPGGTRGTQYF. CDR3 sequence (DNA): TGTGCCAGCAGCCCGCCTGGGGGGACCCGGGGGACCCAGTACTTC. The full variable domain, completed using reference TRBV5-4 and TRBJ2-5, is ETGVTQSPTHLIKTRGQQVTLRCSSQSGHNTVSWYQQALGQGPQFIFQYYREEENGRGNFPPRFSGLQFPNYSSELNVNALELDDSALYLCASSPPGGTRGTQYFGPGTRLLVL.

The rearrangement joins TRBV20-1 to TRBJ2-7, with 8 bases matching TRBD1. The CDR3 has 10 residues. Germline CDR1 and CDR2: DFQATT and SNEGSKA (reference sequence). The J segment lost 5 bases and the V segment lost 6 bases, leaving 0 bases of the junction unmatched. The CDR3: CSARGHEQYF. The DNA of the CDR3 is TGCAGTGCCAGGGGGCACGAGCAGTACTTC.

The chain links TRBV29-1 to TRBJ1-1, with TRBD1 as a possible D gene (5 bases). CDR1 is SQVTM and CDR2 is ANQGSEA in the germline V gene. The CDR3 is made up of 13 amino acids. Between the trimmed V and J ends, which lost 4 bases and 0 bases, there was a span of 9 bases. As DNA, the CDR3 is TGCAGCGTTGGACAGTCAATGAACACTGAAGCTTTCTTT. Translated: CSVGQSMNTEAFF.

V and J are TRBV7-3 and TRBJ2-3, with TRBD2 matching over 7 bases. This CDR3 contains 15 residues. V lost 5 bases to trimming and J lost 0 bases; unmatched junction nucleotides: 5. Germline V gene data show CDR1 as SGHTA and CDR2 as FQGTGA. CDR3 in DNA: TGTGCCAGCAGCCCCCTAGCGGCTAGCACAGATACGCAGTATTTT. Its protein is CASSPLAASTDTQYF.

The V and J genes are TRBV27 and TRBJ2-3; TRBD2 aligns across 14 bases. The germline gives CDR1 MNHEY, CDR2 SMNVEV (reference sequence). The CDR3 spans 14 residues. V lost 6 bases to trimming and J lost 5 bases; unmatched junction nucleotides: 1. In DNA, the CDR3 is TGTGCCAGCAGGGGACTAGCGGGAGAAGATACGCAGTATTTT. Protein sequence: CASRGLAGEDTQYF.

The rearrangement joins TRBV11-3 to TRBJ2-1; D is perhaps TRBD2 (7 bases). Trimming cost V 5 bases and J 4 bases, with 18 bases left between them. Per the germline V gene, CDR1 is SGHNT and CDR2 is YENEEA. The CDR3 length is 16 residues. CDR3 loop: CASSPFGGGAYNEQFF. In DNA form, the CDR3 reads TGTGCCAGCAGCCCCTTTGGGGGGGGCGCGTACAATGAGCAGTTCTTC.

This clone was observed a single time. The V gene is TRBV7-2, the J gene TRBJ2-5, with 10 bases matching TRBD1. The J call may not be correct, given that the DNA end is closer to TRBJ2-7. This CDR3 has 13 amino acids. Germline V gene lookup returns CDR1 SGHTA and CDR2 FQGNSA. The CDR3, as DNA: TGTGCCACCAGACAGGGGGCGGTCTACGAGCAGTACTTC. This codes for CATRQGAVYEQYF.

The J gene is TRBJ2-3, the V gene TRBV23-1; D might be TRBD2 (6 bases). TRBV23-1 is filed as an ORF, its function uncertain. Trimming took off 3 bases at V and 6 bases at J, with 22 bases between the two ends. The CDR3 is 17 residues long. CDR3 sequence: CASSHTSWSRAGDTQYF. The CDR3 DNA is TGCGCCAGCAGTCACACTTCTTGGTCAAGGGCGGGGGATACGCAGTATTTT.

V gene TRBV7-9 combines with J gene TRBJ2-2; 7 nucleotides agree with TRBD1. The CDR3 extends over 15 amino acids. CDR1 is SEHNR and CDR2 is FQNEAQ in the germline V gene (reference sequence). V trimming: 7 bases; J trimming: 4 bases; junction bases outside the gene matches: 9. CDR3 protein: CASTPGQTGTGELFF. CDR3 nucleotide sequence: TGTGCCAGCACTCCGGGACAGACGGGCACCGGGGAGCTGTTTTTT.

The chain recombines TRBV25-1 with TRBJ1-5, with 9 bases fitting TRBD1. The V gene's germline CDR1 is MGHDK and CDR2 SYGVNS. J was trimmed by 4 bases and V by 4 bases; bases with no gene match: 8. CDR3 length equals 16 residues. The CDR3 DNA follows: TGTGCCAGCAGTGGGGAGACAGGGGGTCTAAATCAGCCCCAGCATTTT. Residues: CASSGETGGLNQPQHF.

The chain couples TRBV5-4 to TRBJ2-1; 7 bases match TRBD1. Germline-derived CDR1 and CDR2 are SGHNT and YYREEE (reference sequence). V was pared by 6 bases and J by 0 bases, with 12 bases of the junction left unmatched. This CDR3 is 17 amino acids long. The CDR3 sequence is CASTPRTGLSSYNEQFF. The CDR3 DNA reads TGTGCCAGCACCCCTAGGACAGGATTAAGCTCCTACAATGAGCAGTTCTTC.

The chain links TRBV14 to TRBJ2-1; 10 nucleotides line up with TRBD2. The V gene end was trimmed by 6 bases and the J gene end by 0 bases; junction bases not matched to a gene: 8. The germline CDR1 and CDR2 sequences are SGHDN and FVKESK. The CDR3 runs to 17 residues. CDR3 nucleotides: TGTGCCAGCAGATACGAGCGGGAGGGATACTCCTACAATGAGCAGTTCTTC. Its protein product is CASRYEREGYSYNEQFF.

V and J are TRBV6-9 and TRBJ2-7, with 10 bases that match TRBD1. Germline-derived CDR1 and CDR2 are MNHGY and SVAAGI. The CDR3 is 15 amino acids. J was trimmed by 4 bases and V by 3 bases; bases with no gene match: 6. In DNA, the CDR3 is TGTGCCAGCAGTTACCCGGGACAGGGGCTGTACGAGCAGTACTTC. It specifies CASSYPGQGLYEQYF.

The rearrangement links TRBV12-5 to TRBJ1-1; D remains unclear. Germline V gene data show CDR1 as LGHNT and CDR2 as FRNRAP. Trimming shortened V by 1 base and J by 2 bases, and 11 bases separated the two germline ends. The length of the CDR3 is 15 residues. The chain's CDR3 is CASGLGLAGNTEAFF. The DNA of the CDR3 is TGTGCTAGTGGTTTGGGGCTTGCGGGCAACACTGAAGCTTTCTTT.

CDR3 region: CASSLGRASTEAFF. The CDR3 DNA is TGTGCCAGCAGCTTGGGCAGGGCGTCCACTGAAGCTTTCTTT. This chain links TRBV5-4 with TRBJ1-1; D might be TRBD1 (5 bases). The CDR3 extends over 14 amino acids. Germline V gene data show CDR1 as SGHNT and CDR2 as YYREEE (reference sequence). V shed 0 bases and J shed 4 bases, with 10 bases lying between them.